This T cell receptor beta chain was identified during a study of blood T cell repertoires in COVID-19. Study background: Nucleic acid was either cDNA or gDNA, and it came from T cells, B-cell-depleted T cells, or PBMCs.

Under the authors' procedure: Counts of nucleated cells, estimated from reference gene primer amplification, were obtained. The method was immunoSEQ multiplex PCR; TCRdb's version includes in-frame clones alone and lacks a portion of them. That table gives V, J and clone size, and the DNA gave D and trimming. The data contain nearly 45,000 clones, roughly 88% of them singletons. V was clipped by 4 bases and J by 1 base, with 15 bases between them. Germline CDR1 is MDHEN and CDR2 is SYDVKM. This CDR3 comprises 16 residues. The receptor was isolated from a woman aged 80 or older with acute or convalescent COVID-19. Sequenced material: peripheral blood. The rearrangement links TRBV28 to TRBJ2-3; tentative D call: TRBD1 (6 bases). The CDR3 sequence is CASSSPRGVGTDTQYF. Here the CDR3 DNA reads TGTGCCAGCAGTTCACCCAGGGGCGTCGGCACAGATACGCAGTATTTT.